This entry describes one T cell receptor (beta chain). The sample comes from a study of cytomegalovirus exposure and HLA in healthy donors. Germline loops: CDR1 LNHNV, CDR2 YYDKDF (reference sequence). This CDR3 has 21 residues. Trimming at V came to 0 bases and at J to 2 bases, leaving 15 bases not matched to a gene. Profiled with immunoSEQ multiplex PCR; TCRdb holds only in-frame clones, not every one. The table records some 90,000 clones, approximately 84% of them present only once. The receptor was isolated from a man aged 18 to 30 in good health and CMV-seropositive. Sample: PBMCs. The chain has TRBV15 and TRBJ2-1; 11 nucleotides agree with TRBD2. The CDR3 sequence: CATSRDLWASGRPSTYNEQFF. The CDR3 DNA sequence: TGTGCCACCAGCAGAGATTTGTGGGCTAGCGGGAGGCCCAGTACCTACAATGAGCAGTTCTTC.